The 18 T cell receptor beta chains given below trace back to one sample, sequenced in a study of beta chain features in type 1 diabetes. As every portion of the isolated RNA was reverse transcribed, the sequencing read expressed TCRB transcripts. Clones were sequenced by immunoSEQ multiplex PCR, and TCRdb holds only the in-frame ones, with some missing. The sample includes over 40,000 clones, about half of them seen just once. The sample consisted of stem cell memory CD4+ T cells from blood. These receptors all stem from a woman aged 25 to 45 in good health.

In DNA, the CDR3 is TGTGCCTGGAGTGGGACAGGGTCCTACGAGCAGTACTTC. Residues: CAWSGTGSYEQYF. The chain combines TRBV30 with TRBJ2-7; 8 bases are shared with TRBD1. V lost 1 base and J lost 1; bases outside the gene matches: 0. The length of the CDR3 is 13 residues. Germline CDR1 and CDR2: GTSNPN and SVGIG (reference sequence).

Here the CDR3 reads CASTKGSIGASSYNEQFF. DNA of the CDR3: TGTGCCAGCACTAAAGGGAGTATCGGAGCGAGCTCCTACAATGAGCAGTTCTTC. The chain couples TRBV28 to TRBJ2-1, with a possible D match to TRBD2 (5 bases). Germline V gene lookup returns CDR1 MDHEN and CDR2 SYDVKM. V was pared by 7 bases and J by 0 bases, with 22 bases between. The CDR3 contains 18 residues.

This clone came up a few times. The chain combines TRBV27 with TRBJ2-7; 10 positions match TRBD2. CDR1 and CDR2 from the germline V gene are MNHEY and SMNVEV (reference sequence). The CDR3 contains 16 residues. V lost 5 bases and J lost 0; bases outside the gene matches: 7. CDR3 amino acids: CASSPPRLAGSYEQYF. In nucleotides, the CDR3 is TGTGCCAGCAGTCCCCCTCGACTAGCGGGCTCCTACGAGCAGTACTTC.

CDR3 DNA: TGTGCCAGCAGCTTAGACAGTTTGAGCAATCAGCCCCAGCATTTT. As protein: CASSLDSLSNQPQHF. The V gene is TRBV7-2, the J gene TRBJ1-5; no firm D call. The V gene lost 1 base and the J gene lost 1 base, with 8 bases spanning the gap. The CDR3 is 15 amino acids. CDR1 is SGHTA, CDR2 FQGNSA, per germline.

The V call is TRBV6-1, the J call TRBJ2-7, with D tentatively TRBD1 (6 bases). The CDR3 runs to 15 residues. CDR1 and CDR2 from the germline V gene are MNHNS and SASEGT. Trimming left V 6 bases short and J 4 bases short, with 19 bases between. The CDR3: CASRDMRQVPYEQYF. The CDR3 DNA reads TGTGCCAGCAGGGATATGCGACAGGTTCCATACGAGCAGTACTTC.

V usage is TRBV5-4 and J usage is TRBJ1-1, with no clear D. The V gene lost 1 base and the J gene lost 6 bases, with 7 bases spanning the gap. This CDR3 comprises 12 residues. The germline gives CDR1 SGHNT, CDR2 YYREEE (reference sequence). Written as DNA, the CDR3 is TGTGCCAGCAGCTTGCCGGGGTCTGAAGCTTTCTTT. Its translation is CASSLPGSEAFF.

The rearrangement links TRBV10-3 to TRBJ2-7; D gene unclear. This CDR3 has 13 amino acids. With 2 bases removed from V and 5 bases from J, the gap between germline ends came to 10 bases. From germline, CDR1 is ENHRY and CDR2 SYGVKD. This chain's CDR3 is CAISEPPRNEQYF. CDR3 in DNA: TGTGCCATCAGTGAGCCTCCTAGGAACGAGCAGTACTTC.

The chain's CDR3 is CASSAPTSGASYEQYF. CDR3 sequence (DNA): TGTGCCAGCAGTGCTCCGACTAGCGGGGCCTCCTACGAGCAGTACTTC. The chain uses TRBV6-4 and TRBJ2-7, with TRBD2 matching 11 bases. Per germline, CDR1 MRHNA and CDR2 SNTAGT. After removal of 4 bases from V and 0 bases from J, the junction contained 5 bases not matched to a gene. The length of the CDR3 is 16 residues.

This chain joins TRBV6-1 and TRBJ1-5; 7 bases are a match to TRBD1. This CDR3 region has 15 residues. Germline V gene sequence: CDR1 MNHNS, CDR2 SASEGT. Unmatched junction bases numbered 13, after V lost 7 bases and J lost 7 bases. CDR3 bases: TGTGCCAGCAAGCGGGGGGACAGTCGGTCGCAGCCCCAGCATTTT. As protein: CASKRGDSRSQPQHF.

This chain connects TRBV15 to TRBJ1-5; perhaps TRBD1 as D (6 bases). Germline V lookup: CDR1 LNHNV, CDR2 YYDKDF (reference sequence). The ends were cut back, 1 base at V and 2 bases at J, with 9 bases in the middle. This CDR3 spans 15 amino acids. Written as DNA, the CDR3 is TGTGCCACCAGCAGAGGGGACAAGGGCAATCAGCCCCAGCATTTT. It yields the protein CATSRGDKGNQPQHF.

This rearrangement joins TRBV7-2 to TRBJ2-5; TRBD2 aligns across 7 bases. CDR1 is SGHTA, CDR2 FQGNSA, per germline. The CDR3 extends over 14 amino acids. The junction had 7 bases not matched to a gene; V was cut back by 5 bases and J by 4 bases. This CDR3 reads CASSHGTTGETQYF. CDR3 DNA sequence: TGTGCCAGCAGCCACGGGACTACGGGAGAGACCCAGTACTTC.

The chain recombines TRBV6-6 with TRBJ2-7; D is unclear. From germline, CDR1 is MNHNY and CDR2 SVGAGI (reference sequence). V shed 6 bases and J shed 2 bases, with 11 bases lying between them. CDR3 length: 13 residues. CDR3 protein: CASSLDNPYEQYF. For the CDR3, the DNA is TGTGCCAGCAGCCTCGACAACCCCTACGAGCAGTACTTC.

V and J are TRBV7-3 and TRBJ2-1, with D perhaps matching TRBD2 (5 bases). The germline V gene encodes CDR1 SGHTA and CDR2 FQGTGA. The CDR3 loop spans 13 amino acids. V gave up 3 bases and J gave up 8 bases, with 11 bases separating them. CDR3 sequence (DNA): TGTGCCAGCAGCTTGGGAGTTCTAGATGAGCAGTTCTTC. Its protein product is CASSLGVLDEQFF.

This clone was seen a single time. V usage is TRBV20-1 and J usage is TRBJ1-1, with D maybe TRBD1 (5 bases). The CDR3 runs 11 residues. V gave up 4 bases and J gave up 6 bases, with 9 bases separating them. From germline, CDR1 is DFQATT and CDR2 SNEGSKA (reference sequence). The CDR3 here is CSATGPAEAFF. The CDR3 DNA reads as TGCAGTGCTACAGGGCCAGCTGAAGCTTTCTTT.

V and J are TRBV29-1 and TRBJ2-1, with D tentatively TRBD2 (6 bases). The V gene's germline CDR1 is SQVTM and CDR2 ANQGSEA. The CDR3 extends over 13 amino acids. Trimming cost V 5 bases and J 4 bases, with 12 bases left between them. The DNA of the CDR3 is TGCAGCGTTCGGTCACTAGCTTACAATGAGCAGTTCTTC. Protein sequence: CSVRSLAYNEQFF.

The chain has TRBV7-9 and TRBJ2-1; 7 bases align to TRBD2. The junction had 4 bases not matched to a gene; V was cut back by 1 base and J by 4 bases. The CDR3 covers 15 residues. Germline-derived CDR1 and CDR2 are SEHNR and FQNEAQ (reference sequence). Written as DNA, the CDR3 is TGTGCCAGCAGCTTAGGGCGGGAGAGTTACAATGAGCAGTTCTTC. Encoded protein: CASSLGRESYNEQFF.

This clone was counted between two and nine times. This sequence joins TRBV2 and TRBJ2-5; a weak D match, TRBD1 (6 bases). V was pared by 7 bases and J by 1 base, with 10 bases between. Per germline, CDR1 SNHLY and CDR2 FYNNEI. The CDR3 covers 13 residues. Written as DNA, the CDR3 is TGTGCCAGCAACAGGGCGGCCCAAGAGACCCAGTACTTC. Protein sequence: CASNRAAQETQYF.

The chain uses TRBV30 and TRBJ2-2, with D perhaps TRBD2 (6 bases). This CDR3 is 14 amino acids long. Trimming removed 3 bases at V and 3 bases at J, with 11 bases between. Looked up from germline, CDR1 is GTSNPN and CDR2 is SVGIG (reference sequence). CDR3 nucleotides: TGTGCCTGGAGGGGGGACTTAGACACCGGGGAGCTGTTTTTT. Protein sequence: CAWRGDLDTGELFF.